The 17 T cell receptor beta chains reported below all come from one sample, sequenced in a study of CD8 T cells in ankylosing spondylitis. Their recognized antigens are unknown. Overall study results and limits: Blood from ankylosing spondylitis patients appeared to carry a characteristic roughly 8-variant TCR beta motif.

TCRdb passed the 5' RACE reads through MiXCR, listing each CDR3 protein once. Here the sample spans 700,000 or so distinct CDR3 sequences, around a fifth being singletons. The specimen was blood, either unsorted or a sorted T cell fraction (not recorded which). All receptors derive from a male donor with ankylosing spondylitis.

The chain links TRBV12-3 or TRBV12-4 to TRBJ2-5, with D possibly being TRBD1 or TRBD2 (6 bases each). Trimming pared 8 bases from V and 2 bases from J, leaving 21 bases between. This CDR3 region has 16 residues. The CDR3 region has the DNA TGTGCCAGCCATTCGGGGGCAGAGGGACGACAAGAGACCCAGTACTTC. Translation: CASHSGAEGRQETQYF.

This clonotype was recorded a few times. The genes are TRBV11-2 and TRBJ1-6, with D maybe TRBD1 (5 bases). The CDR3 has 16 residues. Trimming removed 1 base at V and 6 bases at J, with 13 bases between. Germline assignment: CDR1 SGHAT and CDR2 FQNNGV. The CDR3 loop reads CASSLAGVTVNSPLHF. The CDR3 nucleotides are TGTGCCAGCAGCTTAGCGGGGGTCACCGTTAATTCACCCCTCCACTTT. Supplemented by reference TRBV11-2 and TRBJ1-6, the full variable domain reads EAGVAQSPRYKIIEKRQSVAFWCNPISGHATLYWYQQILGQGPKLLIQFQNNGVVDDSQLPKDRFSAERLKGVDSTLKIQPAKLEDSAVYLCASSLAGVTVNSPLHFGNGTRLTVT.

V is TRBV5-6 and J is TRBJ2-7; D unresolved. This CDR3 region has 13 residues. Between the trimmed V and J ends, which lost 0 bases and 2 bases, there was a span of 6 bases. The germline V gene encodes CDR1 SGHDT and CDR2 YYEEEE. The CDR3 DNA follows: TGTGCCAGCAGCTTGGTCTCACCCTACGAGCAGTACTTC. Protein product: CASSLVSPYEQYF.

There are a few counts of this clonotype. J is TRBJ2-7 and V is TRBV7-9; D unclear. Germline V lookup: CDR1 SEHNR, CDR2 FQNEAQ (reference sequence). There are 16 residues in the CDR3. Trimming cost V 0 bases and J 3 bases, with 15 bases left between them. DNA for the CDR3: TGTGCCAGCAGCTTAGCCGGTGACTCAAGTCTCTACGAGCAGTACTTC. Its protein is CASSLAGDSSLYEQYF.

This clonotype was counted only a few times. The chain is built from TRBV11-2 and TRBJ2-1; TRBD1 is a possible D gene (6 bases). The CDR3 covers 16 residues. Looked up from germline, CDR1 is SGHAT and CDR2 is FQNNGV. V lost 0 bases, J lost 4 bases, and 13 bases lay in between. As DNA, the CDR3 is TGTGCCAGCAGCTTAGATCTGGGACACCCATACAATGAGCAGTTCTTC. Residues: CASSLDLGHPYNEQFF. Full variable domain (remainder filled in from reference TRBV11-2 and TRBJ2-1): EAGVAQSPRYKIIEKRQSVAFWCNPISGHATLYWYQQILGQGPKLLIQFQNNGVVDDSQLPKDRFSAERLKGVDSTLKIQPAKLEDSAVYLCASSLDLGHPYNEQFFGPGTRLTVL.

This clonotype was recorded a few times. The chain combines TRBV7-7 with TRBJ2-4, with D tentatively TRBD2 (6 bases). V was clipped by 5 bases and J by 8 bases, with 13 bases between them. This CDR3 comprises 13 residues. Germline lookup yields CDR1 SSHAT and CDR2 FNYEAQ (reference sequence). The CDR3 reads CASSPVPGDIQYF. CDR3 DNA sequence: TGTGCCAGCAGCCCCGTTCCGGGGGACATTCAGTACTTC.

The rearrangement links TRBV5-1 to TRBJ1-1, with 11 positions matching TRBD1. The CDR3 length is 15 residues. CDR1 SGHRS and CDR2 YFSETQ come from the germline V gene. V was clipped by 4 bases and J by 3 bases; unmatched bases: 5. The CDR3 coding sequence is TGCGCCAGCAGCGGGGGACAGGGGGAGTACACTGAAGCTTTCTTT. Translated, it gives CASSGGQGEYTEAFF.

This chain connects TRBV7-9 to TRBJ2-3; tentatively, D is TRBD1 or TRBD2 (5 bases each). The CDR3 totals 17 residues. CDR1 and CDR2 from the germline V gene are SEHNR and FQNEAQ (reference sequence). V was trimmed by 5 bases and J by 2 bases, leaving 20 bases between them. The CDR3 nucleotides read TGTGCCAGCAGCGCCCGACGGGACGGGTGGGCCACAGATACGCAGTATTTT. It is translated as CASSARRDGWATDTQYF.

The gene calls are TRBV29-1 and TRBJ2-7, with D perhaps matching TRBD1 or TRBD2 (6 bases each). Deletions cut 7 bases from V and 0 bases from J, with 13 bases between. The length of the CDR3 is 13 residues. Germline assignment: CDR1 SQVTM and CDR2 ANQGSEA. CDR3 DNA: TGCAGCGCCCGGGGGCAGAGCTCCTACGAGCAGTACTTC. Amino acid sequence: CSARGQSSYEQYF.

J is TRBJ2-5 and V is TRBV10-3, with 11 bases lining up with TRBD1. The CDR3 loop spans 18 amino acids. Germline CDR1 and CDR2: ENHRY and SYGVKD. V gave up 5 bases and J gave up 3 bases; unmatched junction bases: 14. CDR3 sequence reads: CAISSGQGDLWLKETQYF. The CDR3 coding sequence is TGTGCCATCAGTTCGGGACAGGGGGACCTTTGGTTAAAAGAGACCCAGTACTTC.

V gene TRBV6-2 or TRBV6-3 combines with J gene TRBJ1-1; D may be TRBD1 (6 bases). Trimming shortened V by 3 bases and J by 1 base, and 12 bases separated the two germline ends. The CDR3 has 15 residues. CDR1 MNHEY and CDR2 SVGEGT come from the germline V gene. DNA of the CDR3: TGTGCCAGCAGTTATCCAACAGGGCAGAACACTGAAGCTTTCTTT. It encodes CASSYPTGQNTEAFF.

On this clonotype: Given the absence of the conserved phenylalanine or tryptophan at the CDR3 end, a read error is likely. This chain joins TRBV5-1 and TRBJ1-1; D gene ambiguous. This CDR3 is 16 amino acids long. Germline V gene data show CDR1 as SGHRS and CDR2 as YFSETQ. V lost 0 bases and J lost 1, with 13 bases in between. The CDR3: CASSLVGGRANTEAFS. Here the CDR3 DNA reads TGCGCCAGCAGCTTGGTTGGAGGGCGGGCGAACACTGAAGCTTTCTCT.

This clonotype occurred many times. This sequence joins TRBV12-3 or TRBV12-4 and TRBJ2-7; 8 bases agree with TRBD2. The CDR3 has 14 residues. J was trimmed by 2 bases and V by 3 bases; bases with no gene match: 3. The DNA for the CDR3 is TGTGCCAGCAGTTTTCGGGAGGGGCCCTACGAGCAGTACTTC. It specifies CASSFREGPYEQYF.

V gene TRBV9 combines with J gene TRBJ1-2; D possibly corresponds to TRBD1 (5 bases). The germline gives CDR1 SGDLS, CDR2 YYNGEE. Trimming took 4 bases from V and 2 from J, leaving 12 bases between them. This CDR3 region has 14 residues. As DNA, the CDR3 is TGTGCCAGCAGCACAACAGGTTACAACTATGGCTACACCTTC. Translated: CASSTTGYNYGYTF. Filled out from reference TRBV9 and TRBJ1-2, the complete variable domain reads DSGVTQTPKHLITATGQRVTLRCSPRSGDLSVYWYQQSLDQGLQFLIQYYNGEERAKGNILERFSAQQFPDLHSELNLSSLELGDSALYFCASSTTGYNYGYTFGSGTRLTVV.

This clonotype has ten or more counts. This sequence joins TRBV7-9 and TRBJ2-1; 11 bases map to TRBD1. The junction had 5 bases not matched to a gene; V was cut back by 1 base and J by 3 bases. The CDR3 has 17 amino acids. CDR1 and CDR2 (germline): SEHNR, FQNEAQ (reference sequence). CDR3: CASSLGGQGAFYNEQFF. In DNA form, the CDR3 reads TGTGCCAGCAGCTTAGGCGGACAGGGGGCGTTCTACAATGAGCAGTTCTTC. The whole variable domain, remainder taken from reference TRBV7-9 and TRBJ2-1, is DTGVSQNPRHKITKRGQNVTFRCDPISEHNRLYWYRQTLGQGPEFLTYFQNEAQLEKSRLLSDRFSAERPKGSFSTLEIQRTEQGDSAMYLCASSLGGQGAFYNEQFFGPGTRLTVL.

This CDR3 reads CASSLAGTGAVIQYF. CDR3 nucleotide sequence: TGTGCCAGCAGTTTAGCCGGGACAGGGGCTGTTATCCAGTACTTC. The chain couples TRBV28 to TRBJ2-4, with 10 bases fitting TRBD1. The CDR3 totals 15 residues. After removal of 2 bases from V and 13 bases from J, the junction contained 11 bases not matched to a gene. Germline CDR1 and CDR2: MDHEN and SYDVKM.

The chain couples TRBV5-5 to TRBJ2-2, with D perhaps TRBD1 (6 bases). Trimming removed 4 bases from V and 4 bases from J, with 17 bases in between. The length of the CDR3 is 16 residues. CDR1 is SGHKS, CDR2 YYEKEE, per germline (reference sequence). The DNA for the CDR3 is TGTGCCAGCAGCCCACAGGGTTTTTTAAGCACCGGGGAGCTGTTTTTT. Translating gives CASSPQGFLSTGELFF.